The sequence of this TCR beta chain was determined in a study of beta chain features in type 1 diabetes. General observations from the study: All four CD4+ subsets of Type 1 diabetes patients contained TCRB CDR3s that were moderately but significantly shorter.

This clone was recorded at least ten times. Its antigen is currently unknown. The germline V gene has CDR1 GTSNPN and CDR2 SVGIG (reference sequence). V was trimmed by 3 bases and J by 0 bases, leaving 6 bases between them. The CDR3 has 13 amino acids. Expressed TCRB transcripts were sequenced because the entire RNA isolate underwent reverse transcription. TCRdb's table, derived via immunoSEQ multiplex PCR, lists solely in-frame clones and lacks some. In the table there are fewer than 500,000 clones, 11% to 15% of which are singletons. The source is a man younger than 45 in good health. The chain has TRBV30 and TRBJ1-5, with unresolved D. Sequencing was performed on naive CD4+ T cells from blood. CDR3 sequence reads: CAWRSNSNQPQHF. CDR3 in DNA: TGTGCCTGGAGGAGTAATAGCAATCAGCCCCAGCATTTT. Variable domain in full (rest from reference TRBV30 and TRBJ1-5): SQTIHQWPATLVQPVGSPLSLECTVEGTSNPNLYWYRQAAGRGLQLLFYSVGIGQISSEVPQNLSASRPQDRQFILSSKKLLLSDSGFYLCAWRSNSNQPQHFGDGTRLSIL.